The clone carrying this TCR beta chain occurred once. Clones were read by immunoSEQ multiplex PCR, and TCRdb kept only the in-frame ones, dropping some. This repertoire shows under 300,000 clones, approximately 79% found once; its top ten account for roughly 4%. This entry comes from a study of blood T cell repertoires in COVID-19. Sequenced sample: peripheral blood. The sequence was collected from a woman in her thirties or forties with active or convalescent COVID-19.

CDR3 DNA sequence: TGTGCCAGCAGTTTAGGTCGGGACTCGGGACTGTTTTTT. Protein sequence: CASSLGRDSGLFF. The V and J genes are TRBV12-3 or TRBV12-4 and TRBJ1-4; a possible D gene is TRBD1 (5 bases). The CDR3 extends over 13 amino acids. Trimming stripped 1 base from V and 13 bases from J, with 13 bases between.